A selection of T cell receptor beta chains follows, all from one sample in a study of PD-1 blockade in classical Hodgkin lymphoma. TCRdb's copy holds only in-frame clones and misses some; the assay was immunoSEQ multiplex PCR. The table has about 96,000 clones, about 92% seen once. Sample: peripheral blood mononuclear cells (PBMCs), taken before the fourth cycle of nivolumab. The receptor source for this set is a human donor with classical Hodgkin lymphoma. The conserved cysteine and the conserved F or W are not part of the CDR3 here.

j_gene	v_gene	CDR3aa
TRBJ1-2	TRBV27	ASSLSGQYGYT
TRBJ2-2	TRBV6-6	ASSYSAIPGELF
TRBJ2-7	TRBV19	ASQDRGGYEQY
TRBJ2-3	TRBV30	AWTYGSGADTQY
TRBJ2-2	TRBV30	AWSVRGVRTGMNTGELF
TRBJ1-6	TRBV27	ASSLRGSVYNSPLH
TRBJ2-7	TRBV6-1	ASNVKQY
TRBJ1-1	TRBV7-9	ASSYQGRGMNTEAF
TRBJ2-5	TRBV19	ASSIGAGLTGETQY
TRBJ2-2	TRBV9	ASSVRPTGGGTGELF
TRBJ2-3	TRBV2	ASVRDGPSTDTQY
TRBJ1-3	TRBV28	ASSSPGQYSGNTIY
TRBJ1-2	TRBV7-2	ASSSGEIGLHYGYT
TRBJ2-3	TRBV28	ASSLELAGDGTQY
TRBJ1-5	TRBV10-2	ASSYQGNQPQH
TRBJ1-3	TRBV25-1	ASMGHTIY
TRBJ1-2	TRBV30	ACPPGPSYGYT
TRBJ1-2	TRBV7-3	ASSPTGPGNYGYT
TRBJ2-7	TRBV2	ASSEDRFSYEQY
TRBJ2-7	TRBV27	ASSLQGSYEQY
TRBJ1-3	TRBV6-5	ASTSSGNTIY
TRBJ2-7	TRBV9	ASSASAKAVPYEQY
TRBJ2-1	TRBV5-4	ASSYGTGLSDEQF
TRBJ2-3	TRBV5-1	ASSSGLAGHTDTQY
TRBJ1-2	TRBV7-9	ASSPTLRHREVGDGYT
TRBJ2-7	TRBV6-6	ASSPELAGGYEQY
TRBJ2-7	TRBV30	AWSGSGGSTSYEQY
TRBJ2-7	TRBV6-1	ASSEAHTGGIYEQY
TRBJ2-2	TRBV30	AWSVMWGRNTGELF
TRBJ2-2	TRBV6-1	ASTFSGTNTGELF
TRBJ1-5	TRBV30	AWADRSLRPQH
TRBJ2-5	TRBV28	ATRTGGKTQY
TRBJ2-5	TRBV5-1	ASSFTGTTSYQETQY
TRBJ2-7	TRBV5-1	ASSPTTGALSEQY
TRBJ1-4	TRBV5-6	ASSGGQGSGEKLF
TRBJ2-5	TRBV6-5	ASSYSGSRYQETQY
TRBJ2-7	TRBV5-1	ASSFPLAGEQY
TRBJ1-2	TRBV28	ASRVGQGKGFNYGYT
TRBJ2-3	TRBV19	ASSIQAGYTDTQY